The text below deals with one TCR beta chain. Its target is unknown. The source of the sample is a study of cytomegalovirus exposure and HLA in healthy donors. Findings and limits, study-wide: In a later analysis, TCR beta V- and J-gene trimming showed a link to a missense DCLRE1C variant. As immune exposure information, only CMV serostatus was available.

Researchers ran the PCR with 60 Vbeta and 13 Jbeta primers. Per the original methods: Unique TCR beta chains numbered 80 million to 95 million in a later analysis, with about 9.9 million shared. Clones were sequenced by immunoSEQ multiplex PCR, and TCRdb holds only the in-frame ones, with some missing. Clone size and the V and J calls come from that table; the DNA yielded D and trimming. The sample has about 150,000 clones, roughly 79% seen once. The CDR3 covers 14 residues. Germline V lookup: CDR1 MNHEY, CDR2 SVGAGI. With 6 bases clipped from V and 1 base from J, the junction kept 5 bases outside the gene matches.

The rearrangement links TRBV6-5 to TRBJ1-2, with 7 bases identical to TRBD1. The TCR was taken from a woman in her twenties or thirties in good health and CMV-seronegative. What was sequenced was PBMCs. CDR3 in DNA: TGTGCCAGCAGCTCACAGGGGATTAACTATGGCTACACCTTC. It is translated as CASSSQGINYGYTF.